Presented here are 29 T cell receptor beta chains from one specimen sequenced in a study of regulatory T cells in long-lasting Graves disease. Investigators prepared the TCR beta libraries by applying iRepertoire HTBI primers and Arm-PCR of CDR3 regions. TCRdb used MiXCR to reprocess the multiplex PCR reads, holding one entry per CDR3 protein. The sample carries more than 300,000 distinct CDR3 sequences, roughly 17% recorded once. Described time point: newly diagnosed GD, antithyroid drugs for less than 3 months. There was RNA extracted from PBMCs, and the TCR library was made from it. This sample also belongs to another study, concerning T cells in Graves' hyperthyroidism and ophthalmopathy.

Sequences were derived from peripheral blood mononuclear cells (PBMCs), sampled at new diagnosis, from a patient treated with antithyroid drugs. The receptors were sampled from a woman aged 18-30 years with Graves disease.

In this sample, this clonotype turned up a few times. The rearrangement uses TRBV12-3 or TRBV12-4 and TRBJ1-1, with D unresolved. V lost 5 bases, J lost 11 bases, and 18 bases lay in between. The CDR3 is made up of 13 amino acids. The chain's CDR3 is CASSQTTGIDAFF. CDR3 coding DNA: TGTGCCAGCAGTCAAACAACCGGGATCGACGCTTTCTTT.

This clonotype showed up many times. This chain connects TRBV28 to TRBJ1-2, with a possible D match to TRBD1 (5 bases). CDR1 is MDHEN and CDR2 is SYDVKM in the germline V gene. The V end lost 5 bases, the J end lost 5 bases, and 12 bases lay between the germline ends. The CDR3 has 13 residues. CDR3 in amino acids: CASSAGPSYGYTF. The CDR3 nucleotides read TGTGCCAGCAGTGCGGGGCCCTCATATGGCTACACCTTC.

This clonotype was counted ten times or more. The V call is TRBV28, the J call TRBJ2-6; weak D call: TRBD1 (6 bases). Germline values: CDR1 MDHEN, CDR2 SYDVKM. The CDR3 spans 18 residues. The V and J ends lost 5 bases and 1 base respectively, with 18 bases between them. In nucleotides, the CDR3 is TGTGCCAGCAGTCCTCCGGGACACTTGTCATCTGGGGCCAACGTCCTGACTTTC. Translated, it gives CASSPPGHLSSGANVLTF.

This clonotype turned up a few times. The chain links TRBV5-6 to TRBJ2-1; D unclear. Deletions cut 7 bases from V and 7 bases from J, with 12 bases between. Per the germline V gene, CDR1 is SGHDT and CDR2 is YYEEEE. The CDR3 has 12 amino acids. The DNA of the CDR3 is TGTGCCAGCGCTCGGCGACGGAATGAGCAGTTCTTC. This sequence encodes CASARRRNEQFF.

This clonotype turned up a few times. The genes are TRBV24-1 and TRBJ2-1; possibly TRBD2 for D (6 bases). The germline V gene encodes CDR1 KGHDR and CDR2 SFDVKD. This CDR3 region has 15 residues. With 9 bases removed from V and 3 bases from J, the gap between germline ends came to 17 bases. The CDR3 spells CATRPGDGGYNEQFF. CDR3 DNA sequence: TGTGCCACCCGCCCGGGGGACGGGGGCTACAATGAGCAGTTCTTC.

In this sample, this clonotype turned up once. J is TRBJ2-3 and V is TRBV6-2 or TRBV6-3, with no clear D. CDR1 is MNHEY, CDR2 SVGEGT, per germline. CDR3 length: 13 amino acids. With 7 bases removed from V and 2 bases from J, the gap between germline ends came to 10 bases. The DNA of the CDR3 is TGTGCCAGCACCGGGCCCTACACAGATACGCAGTATTTT. This sequence encodes CASTGPYTDTQYF.

A remark on this clonotype: This likely reflects a read error, since a far larger clone is one base away. This rearrangement joins TRBV7-2 to TRBJ2-7; the match to TRBD2 covers 7 bases. Germline-derived CDR1 and CDR2 are SGHTA and FQGNSA. This CDR3 is 15 amino acids long. Trimming at V came to 5 bases and at J to 1 base, leaving 8 bases not matched to a gene. The CDR3 protein is CASSPRDGGSYEQYF. The CDR3 nucleotides are TGTGCCAGCAGCCCCCGGGACGGGGGGTCCTACGAGCAGTACTTC.

This clonotype was found many times. V usage is TRBV6-2 or TRBV6-3 and J usage is TRBJ2-3; D not certain. Looked up from germline, CDR1 is MNHEY and CDR2 is SVGEGT. The CDR3 covers 13 residues. The ends were cut back, 5 bases at V and 5 bases at J, with 11 bases in the middle. CDR3 DNA: TGTGCCAGCAGTCAGGCCCGCCGAGATACGCAGTATTTT. Translating it yields CASSQARRDTQYF.

On this clonotype: This may arise from a read error, as a much more abundant clone is one base away. The chain joins TRBV20-1 to TRBJ1-5; TRBD1 is a possible D gene (6 bases). The CDR3 spans 13 residues. Trimming took off 6 bases at V and 5 bases at J, with 14 bases between the two ends. Germline V CDR1 and CDR2: DFQATT, SNEGSKA (reference sequence). CDR3 in amino acids: CSAGGLRDQPQHF. Here the CDR3 DNA reads TGCAGTGCGGGGGGCCTTCGCGATCAGCCCCAGCATTTT.

This clonotype was seen at least ten times. The chain recombines TRBV5-1 with TRBJ2-3; 10 positions match TRBD1. The germline gives CDR1 SGHRS, CDR2 YFSETQ. The CDR3 covers 14 residues. The V and J ends lost 4 bases and 4 bases, in that order; junction bases with no gene match: 3. The CDR3 coding sequence is TGCGCCAGCAGCACCGGGACAGGGGCAGATACGCAGTATTTT. Translated: CASSTGTGADTQYF.

Remarks on this clonotype: Just one base apart from a much larger clone, this may be a read error. This sequence joins TRBV6-1 and TRBJ1-6; 9 bases are a match to TRBD1. Germline trimming cut 3 bases from V and 9 bases from J; bases unmatched to any gene: 3. Germline-derived CDR1 and CDR2 are MNHNS and SASEGT. This CDR3 contains 14 residues. CDR3 DNA sequence: TGTGCCAGCAGTGACGGGACAGGGTGTTCACCCCTCCACTTT. It encodes CASSDGTGCSPLHF.

This clonotype was seen many times. CDR3 amino acids: CASSLDANGKTQYF. In DNA, the CDR3 is TGTGCCAGCAGTTTAGACGCAAACGGGAAGACCCAGTACTTC. V is TRBV28 and J is TRBJ2-5; TRBD2 might be the D (5 bases). The CDR3 is 14 residues long. V was pared by 2 bases and J by 6 bases, with 13 bases between. Germline CDR1 is MDHEN and CDR2 is SYDVKM.

The V and J genes are TRBV6-1 and TRBJ1-2, with D possibly being TRBD1 (5 bases). Trimming stripped 8 bases from V and 4 bases from J, with 11 bases between. The CDR3 loop spans 12 amino acids. In germline, CDR1 is MNHNS, CDR2 SASEGT. CDR3 loop: CASLGESYGYTF. The CDR3 DNA sequence: TGTGCCAGCTTGGGGGAGAGCTATGGCTACACCTTC.

In its sample, this clonotype was seen many times. The genes are TRBV28 and TRBJ2-7; D may be TRBD1 (6 bases). The CDR3 sequence is 16 residues long. CDR1 MDHEN and CDR2 SYDVKM come from the germline V gene. Between the trimmed V and J ends, which lost 4 bases and 3 bases, there was a span of 19 bases. The CDR3 protein is CASSSRRLGAIYEQYF. The CDR3 DNA follows: TGTGCCAGCAGTTCCCGTAGGCTGGGGGCTATCTACGAGCAGTACTTC. The whole variable domain, filled in from reference TRBV28 and TRBJ2-7, reads DVKVTQSSRYLVKRTGEKVFLECVQDMDHENMFWYRQDPGLGLRLIYFSYDVKMKEKGDIPEGYSVSREKKERFSLILESASTNQTSMYLCASSSRRLGAIYEQYFGPGTRLTVT.

This clonotype was seen a handful of times. The J gene is TRBJ2-3, the V gene TRBV15; 7 positions match TRBD1. With 6 bases clipped from V and 3 bases from J, the junction kept 6 bases outside the gene matches. The CDR3 has 14 amino acids. Germline V gives CDR1 LNHNV, CDR2 YYDKDF (reference sequence). CDR3 coding DNA: TGTGCCACCAGAGGAAGGGGGCGGACAGATACGCAGTATTTT. Its translation: CATRGRGRTDTQYF.

The table lists this clonotype with many counts. The chain is built from TRBV11-2 and TRBJ2-5; D is undetermined. V lost 0 bases to trimming and J lost 6 bases, with 14 bases between them. Germline V lookup: CDR1 SGHAT, CDR2 FQNNGV. CDR3 length: 15 residues. CDR3 DNA: TGTGCCAGCAGCTTAGATCCAGGTGTAGACAAGACCCAGTACTTC. Protein: CASSLDPGVDKTQYF.

This clonotype was counted between two and nine times. The chain couples TRBV2 to TRBJ2-7, with 11 bases aligning to TRBD2. CDR1 and CDR2 (germline): SNHLY, FYNNEI. With V trimmed by 4 bases and J by 2 bases, 4 bases remained unmatched. The CDR3 sequence is 15 residues long. Written as DNA, the CDR3 is TGTGCCAGCAGTGCCGGGACTAGCGGTCCCTACGAGCAGTACTTC. This gives the protein CASSAGTSGPYEQYF.

Remarks on this clonotype: One end of the junction is discordant with germline, which a read error may explain. The rearrangement uses TRBV30 and TRBJ1-1; no definite D call. CDR1 GTSNPN and CDR2 SVGIG come from the germline V gene (reference sequence). The length of the CDR3 is 14 residues. CDR3 coding DNA: TGTGCCCGGAGTCCGGGGATACAGAACACTGAAGCTTTCTTT. This encodes CARSPGIQNTEAFF.

This clonotype has ten or more counts. The chain couples TRBV5-1 to TRBJ2-1, with 9 nucleotides matching TRBD2. CDR1 SGHRS and CDR2 YFSETQ come from the germline V gene. The CDR3 is 15 residues long. J gave up 9 bases and V 4 bases, and 11 bases lay outside the gene matches. CDR3 protein: CASSLIAGVISEQFF. Written as DNA, the CDR3 is TGCGCCAGCAGCCTTATAGCGGGAGTAATAAGTGAGCAGTTCTTC.

V is TRBV29-1 and J is TRBJ2-2, with TRBD1 as a possible D gene (6 bases). Trimming left V 5 bases short and J 4 bases short, with 8 bases between. The CDR3 is made up of 12 amino acids. Germline V gene lookup returns CDR1 SQVTM and CDR2 ANQGSEA. Written as DNA, the CDR3 is TGCAGCGTTTTAGGGGGCACCGGGGAGCTGTTTTTT. Its translation is CSVLGGTGELFF.

Ten or more counts support this clonotype. The rearrangement uses TRBV20-1 and TRBJ1-6; 7 positions agree with TRBD1. The CDR3 totals 15 residues. Per germline, CDR1 DFQATT and CDR2 SNEGSKA (reference sequence). The trim removed 3 bases at V and 8 bases at J, leaving 10 bases unmatched. The CDR3 coding sequence is TGCAGTGCTAGGGAACAGGGGTTTGGAGATTCACCCCTCCACTTT. Amino acids: CSAREQGFGDSPLHF.

This clonotype was seen repeatedly, ten times or more. The rearrangement uses TRBV30 and TRBJ2-3, with 12 bases lining up with TRBD2. This CDR3 comprises 13 residues. The germline V gene has CDR1 GTSNPN and CDR2 SVGIG (reference sequence). V dropped 5 bases and J dropped 6; count of bases not matched to a gene: 3. The CDR3 bases are TGTGCCTGGGGACTAGCGGGACCGGATACGCAGTATTTT. Translated, it gives CAWGLAGPDTQYF.

Note on this clonotype: The junction departs from germline at one end; a sequencing error may be responsible. V is TRBV12-3 or TRBV12-4 and J is TRBJ2-7; TRBD2 matches 7 bases. This CDR3 has 15 residues. In nucleotides, the CDR3 is TGTGCCAGCAGTTTAGGTAGAGCGGGGACCTACGGGCAGTACTTC. Its translation: CASSLGRAGTYGQYF.

In this sample, this clonotype turned up a few times. The chain couples TRBV20-1 to TRBJ2-1; 7 bases align to TRBD1. The better agreement between TRBJ2-5 and the DNA end casts doubt on the J call. CDR3 size: 15 residues. CDR1 and CDR2 (germline): DFQATT, SNEGSKA (reference sequence). The CDR3 DNA is TGCAGTGCTCAGGGGTCAAAGACAGGGCAAGAGACCCAGTACTTC. Translated: CSAQGSKTGQETQYF.

This clonotype was seen at least ten times. The chain employs TRBV4-2 and TRBJ2-7; tentatively, D is TRBD2 (6 bases). The germline V gene encodes CDR1 LGHNA and CDR2 YNFKEQ. The CDR3 has 15 residues. Trimming took off 5 bases at V and 3 bases at J, with 17 bases between the two ends. The DNA for the CDR3 is TGTGCCAGCAGCTCGAGGGAGCGGGCACTCTACGAGCAGTACTTC. It translates to CASSSRERALYEQYF.

This clonotype was observed a few times. The CDR3 DNA reads as TGTGCCAGCAGCTTGGGCGGACACCCTAGCAATCAGCCCCAGCATTTT. Translated: CASSLGGHPSNQPQHF. V is TRBV5-6 and J is TRBJ1-5; the D gene is possibly TRBD1 (5 bases). Trimming removed 0 bases at V and 0 bases at J, with 10 bases between. This CDR3 has 16 residues. Germline loops: CDR1 SGHDT, CDR2 YYEEEE.

The J gene is TRBJ1-2, the V gene TRBV24-1; D gene uncertain. Per the germline V gene, CDR1 is KGHDR and CDR2 is SFDVKD. V was clipped by 2 bases and J by 7 bases, with 7 bases between them. The CDR3 is 12 amino acids. As DNA, the CDR3 is TGTGCCACCAGTGATTCAGGACGTGGCTACACCTTC. Its translation is CATSDSGRGYTF.

A few counts support this clonotype. The V gene is TRBV19, the J gene TRBJ2-5; 12 bases agree with TRBD2. V shed 6 bases and J 5 bases; nucleotides not matched to a gene: 7. Germline V gives CDR1 LNHDA, CDR2 SQIVND (reference sequence). The CDR3 contains 15 residues. The CDR3 is CASSPRLAGDETQYF. DNA of the CDR3: TGTGCCAGTAGCCCCCGACTAGCGGGAGATGAGACCCAGTACTTC.

V gene TRBV4-1 combines with J gene TRBJ2-1, with D tentatively TRBD1 or TRBD2 (5 bases each). Trimming took 1 base from V and 8 from J, leaving 21 bases between them. In germline, CDR1 is MGHRA, CDR2 YSYEKL. The CDR3 loop spans 17 amino acids. CDR3 sequence: CASSQAPSNRGVDEQFF. DNA for the CDR3: TGCGCCAGCAGCCAAGCCCCAAGTAACAGAGGGGTCGATGAGCAGTTCTTC.